This T cell receptor beta chain is from a study of radiation and T cells in renal cell carcinoma. Study-wide points: Top tumor clonotypes rose in blood 2 weeks post-radiation, then contracted.

The method was immunoSEQ multiplex PCR; TCRdb's version includes in-frame clones alone and lacks a portion of them. The data contain about 88,000 clones, 65% to 90% of them singletons. Worth noting for this clone: No antigen is known for it.

The V and J ends lost 7 bases and 4 bases, in that order; junction bases with no gene match: 6. The CDR3 has 12 residues. Germline V lookup: CDR1 SQVTM, CDR2 ANQGSEA. Noted time point: baseline pretreatment blood. Sample treatment: 15 Gy SBRT to primary tumor, nephrectomy 4 weeks later. The chain joins TRBV29-1 to TRBJ1-1, with 7 nucleotides matching TRBD1. Sequenced here: blood, sampled from a patient whose treatment included radiotherapy and nephrectomy. The receptor's source is a man aged 50 or older with renal cell carcinoma. This CDR3 is CSAQGLSTEAFF. The CDR3 DNA reads TGCAGCGCACAGGGGTTGAGCACTGAAGCTTTCTTT.